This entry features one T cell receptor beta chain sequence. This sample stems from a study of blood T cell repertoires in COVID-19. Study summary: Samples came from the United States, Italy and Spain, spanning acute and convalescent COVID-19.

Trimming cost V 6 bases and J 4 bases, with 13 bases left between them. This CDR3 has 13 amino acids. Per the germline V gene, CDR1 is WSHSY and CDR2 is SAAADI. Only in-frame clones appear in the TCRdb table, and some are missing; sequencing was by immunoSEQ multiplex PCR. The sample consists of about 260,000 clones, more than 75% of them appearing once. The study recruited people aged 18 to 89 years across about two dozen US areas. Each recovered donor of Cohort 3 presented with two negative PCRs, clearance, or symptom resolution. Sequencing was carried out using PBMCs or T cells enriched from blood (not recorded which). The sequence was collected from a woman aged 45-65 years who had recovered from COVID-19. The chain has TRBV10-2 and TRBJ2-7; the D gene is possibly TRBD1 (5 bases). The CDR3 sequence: CASRGRVTYEQYF. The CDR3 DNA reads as TGCGCCAGCAGAGGCAGGGTGACTTACGAGCAGTACTTC.